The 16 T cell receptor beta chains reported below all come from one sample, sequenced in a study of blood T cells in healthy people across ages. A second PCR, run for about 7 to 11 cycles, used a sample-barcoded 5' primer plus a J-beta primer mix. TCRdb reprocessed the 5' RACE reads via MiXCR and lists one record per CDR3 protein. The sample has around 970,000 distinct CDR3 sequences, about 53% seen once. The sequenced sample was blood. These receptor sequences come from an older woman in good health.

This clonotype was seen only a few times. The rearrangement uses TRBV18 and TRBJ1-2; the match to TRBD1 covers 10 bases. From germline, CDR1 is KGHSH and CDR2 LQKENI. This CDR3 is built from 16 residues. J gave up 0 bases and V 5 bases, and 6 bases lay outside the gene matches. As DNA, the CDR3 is TGTGCCAGCTCAAGGTCGGGACAGGGGACTAACTATGGCTACACCTTC. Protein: CASSRSGQGTNYGYTF.

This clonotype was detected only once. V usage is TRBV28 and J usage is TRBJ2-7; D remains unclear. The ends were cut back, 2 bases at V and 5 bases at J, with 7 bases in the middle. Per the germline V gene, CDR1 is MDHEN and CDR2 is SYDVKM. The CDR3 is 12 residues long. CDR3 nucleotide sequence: TGTGCCAGCAGTTTAGCCCAGGACGAGCAGTACTTC. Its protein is CASSLAQDEQYF.

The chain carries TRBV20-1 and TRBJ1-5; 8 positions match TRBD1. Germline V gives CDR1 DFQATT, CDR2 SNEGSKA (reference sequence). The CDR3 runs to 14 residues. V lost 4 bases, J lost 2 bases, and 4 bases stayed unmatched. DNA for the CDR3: TGCAGTGCTACCCAGGGGGCATGCAATCAGCCCCAGCATTTT. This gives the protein CSATQGACNQPQHF.

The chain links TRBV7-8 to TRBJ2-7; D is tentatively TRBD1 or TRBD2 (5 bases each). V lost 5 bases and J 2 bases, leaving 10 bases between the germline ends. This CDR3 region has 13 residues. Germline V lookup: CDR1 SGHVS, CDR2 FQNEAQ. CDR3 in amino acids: CASSPGSPYEQYF. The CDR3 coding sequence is TGTGCCAGCAGCCCAGGGAGCCCCTACGAGCAGTACTTC.

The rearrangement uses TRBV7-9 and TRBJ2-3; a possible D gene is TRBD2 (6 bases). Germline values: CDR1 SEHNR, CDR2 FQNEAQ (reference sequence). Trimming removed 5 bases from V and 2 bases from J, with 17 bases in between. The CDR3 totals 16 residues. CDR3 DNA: TGTGCCAGCAGCCCCCGAGCGGGTGAAAACACAGATACGCAGTATTTT. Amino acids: CASSPRAGENTDTQYF.

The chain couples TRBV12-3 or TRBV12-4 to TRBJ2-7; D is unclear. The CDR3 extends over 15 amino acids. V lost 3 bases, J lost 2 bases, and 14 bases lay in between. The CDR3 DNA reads TGTGCCAGCAGTTTTTCCCGACGGGCCACCTACGAGCAGTACTTC. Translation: CASSFSRRATYEQYF.

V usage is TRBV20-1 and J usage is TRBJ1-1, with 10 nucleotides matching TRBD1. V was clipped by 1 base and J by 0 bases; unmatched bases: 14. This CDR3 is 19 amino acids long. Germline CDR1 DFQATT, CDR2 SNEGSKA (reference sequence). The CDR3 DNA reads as TGCAGTGCTAGAGTTTTCAGAGGGACAGGGGCCTCCTTGAACACTGAAGCTTTCTTT. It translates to CSARVFRGTGASLNTEAFF.

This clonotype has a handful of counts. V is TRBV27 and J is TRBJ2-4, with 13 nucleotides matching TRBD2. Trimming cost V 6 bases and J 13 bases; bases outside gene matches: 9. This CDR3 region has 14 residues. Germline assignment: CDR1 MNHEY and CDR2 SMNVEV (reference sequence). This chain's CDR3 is CASSTGTSGNWQYF. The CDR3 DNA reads TGTGCCAGCAGCACCGGGACTAGCGGGAATTGGCAGTACTTC.

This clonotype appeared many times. The CDR3 nucleotides are TGTGCCATCACTGCGGGAGGCCGAGCAGATACGCAGTATTTT. Translated, it gives CAITAGGRADTQYF. V is TRBV7-2 and J is TRBJ2-3; 8 bases are shared with TRBD2. This CDR3 comprises 14 residues. The ends lost 10 bases at V and 4 bases at J; junction bases unmatched: 10. Germline V gene lookup returns CDR1 SGHTA and CDR2 FQGNSA.

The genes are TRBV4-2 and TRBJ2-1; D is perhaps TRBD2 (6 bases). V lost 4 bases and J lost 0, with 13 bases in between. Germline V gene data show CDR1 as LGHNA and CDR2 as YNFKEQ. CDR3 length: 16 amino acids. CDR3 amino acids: CASSRLAEASYNEQFF. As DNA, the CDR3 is TGTGCCAGCAGCCGATTAGCGGAAGCCTCCTACAATGAGCAGTTCTTC.

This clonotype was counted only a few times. In DNA form, the CDR3 reads TGTGCCAGCAGCTTGGGGACAGGGGCCAACATTCAGTACTTC. Its translation is CASSLGTGANIQYF. This chain connects TRBV5-6 to TRBJ2-4; 9 bases line up with TRBD1. Germline V lookup: CDR1 SGHDT, CDR2 YYEEEE. Germline trimming cut 0 bases from V and 7 bases from J; bases unmatched to any gene: 2. The CDR3 totals 14 residues.

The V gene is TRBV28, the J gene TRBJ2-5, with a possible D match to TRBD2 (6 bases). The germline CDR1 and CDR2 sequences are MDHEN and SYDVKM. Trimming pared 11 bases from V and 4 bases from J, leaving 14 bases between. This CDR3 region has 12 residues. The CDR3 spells CASTGGIETQYF. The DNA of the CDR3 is TGTGCCTCAACCGGGGGTATAGAGACCCAGTACTTC.

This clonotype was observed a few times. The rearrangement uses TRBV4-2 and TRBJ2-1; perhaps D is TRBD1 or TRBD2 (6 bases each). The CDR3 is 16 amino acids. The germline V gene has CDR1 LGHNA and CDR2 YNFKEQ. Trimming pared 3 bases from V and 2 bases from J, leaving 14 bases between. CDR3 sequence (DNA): TGTGCCAGCAGCCAGGGGGGCGCCATGACCTACAATGAGCAGTTCTTC. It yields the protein CASSQGGAMTYNEQFF.

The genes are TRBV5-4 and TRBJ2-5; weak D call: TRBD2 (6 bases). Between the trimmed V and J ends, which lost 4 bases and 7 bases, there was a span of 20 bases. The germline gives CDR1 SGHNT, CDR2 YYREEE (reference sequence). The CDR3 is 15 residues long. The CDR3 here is CASSPNLASPGTQYF. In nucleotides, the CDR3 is TGTGCCAGCAGCCCCAACCTAGCGAGTCCGGGGACCCAGTACTTC.

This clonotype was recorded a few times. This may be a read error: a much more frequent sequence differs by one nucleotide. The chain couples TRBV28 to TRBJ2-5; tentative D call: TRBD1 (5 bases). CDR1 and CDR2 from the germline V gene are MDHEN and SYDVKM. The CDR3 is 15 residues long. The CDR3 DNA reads TGTGCCAGCCGTTTAGTCCAGGGTCATGTCAATGAGCAGTACTTC. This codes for CASRLVQGHVNEQYF. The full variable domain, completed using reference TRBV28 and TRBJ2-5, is DVKVTQSSRYLVKRTGEKVFLECVQDMDHENMFWYRQDPGLGLRLIYFSYDVKMKEKGDIPEGYSVSREKKERFSLILESASTNQTSMYLCASRLVQGHVNEQYFGPGTRLLVL.

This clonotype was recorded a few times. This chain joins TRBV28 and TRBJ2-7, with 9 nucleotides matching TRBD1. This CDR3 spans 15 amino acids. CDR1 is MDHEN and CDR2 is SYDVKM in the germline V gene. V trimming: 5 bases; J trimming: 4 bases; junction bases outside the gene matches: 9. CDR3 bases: TGTGCCAGCAGTATCCCGGGACAGGGTCGGTACGAGCAGTACTTC. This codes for CASSIPGQGRYEQYF.